This entry features one T cell receptor beta chain sequence. The antigen is not known. The record originates from a study of CD4 T cells in relation to SARS-CoV-2 and coronaviruses. Study-level background: The restricting HLA molecule for shared crossreactive spike epitopes was mapped.

V gave up 6 bases and J gave up 0 bases; unmatched junction bases: 8. The germline gives CDR1 SGHNT, CDR2 YYREEE (reference sequence). This CDR3 comprises 15 residues. The table came from immunoSEQ multiplex PCR; TCRdb's copy has only in-frame clones and leaves some out. The data hold about 24,000 clones, with under 80% observed a single time. CD4+ T cells from unexposed donors were obtained before the COVID-19 pandemic (2011-2018). CD4+ T cells were isolated from the cells after around 11 days of culture. The sequenced sample was CD4+ T cells from PBMCs, cultured in vitro. The sequence was collected from a human donor in good health. The V and J genes are TRBV5-4 and TRBJ1-2; 7 bases are shared with TRBD1. The CDR3 region has the DNA TGTGCCAGCAACAGACAGGGTGTCGCTAACTATGGCTACACCTTC. It yields the protein CASNRQGVANYGYTF.